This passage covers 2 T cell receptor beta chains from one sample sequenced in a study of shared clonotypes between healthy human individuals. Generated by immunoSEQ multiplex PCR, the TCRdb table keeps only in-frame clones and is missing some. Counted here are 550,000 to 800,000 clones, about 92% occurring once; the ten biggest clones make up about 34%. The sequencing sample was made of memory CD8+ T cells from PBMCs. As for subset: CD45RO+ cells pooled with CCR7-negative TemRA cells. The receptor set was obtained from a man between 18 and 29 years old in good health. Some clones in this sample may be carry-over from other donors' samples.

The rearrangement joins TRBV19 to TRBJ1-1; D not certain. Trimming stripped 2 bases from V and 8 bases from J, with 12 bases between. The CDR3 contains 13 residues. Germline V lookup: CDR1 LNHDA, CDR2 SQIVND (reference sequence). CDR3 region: CASSISRLTEAFF. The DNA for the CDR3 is TGTGCCAGTAGTATAAGCAGGCTAACAGAAGCTTTCTTT. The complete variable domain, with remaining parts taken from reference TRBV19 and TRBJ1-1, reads DGGITQSPKYLFRKEGQNVTLSCEQNLNHDAMYWYRQDPGQGLRLIYYSQIVNDFQKGDIAEGYSVSREKKESFPLTVTSAQKNPTAFYLCASSISRLTEAFFGQGTRLTVV.

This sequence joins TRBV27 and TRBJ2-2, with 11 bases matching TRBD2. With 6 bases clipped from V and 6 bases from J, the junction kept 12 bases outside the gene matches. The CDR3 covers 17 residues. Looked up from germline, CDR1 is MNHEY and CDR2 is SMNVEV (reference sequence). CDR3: CASSTTFLAGGAGELFF. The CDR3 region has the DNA TGTGCCAGCAGCACCACTTTCCTAGCGGGAGGAGCCGGGGAGCTGTTTTTT.